Listed here are 14 T cell receptor beta chains from one sample, sequenced in a study of neurological immune-mediated disorders. TCRdb processed the 5' RACE reads anew with MiXCR; each CDR3 protein has one entry. The table records 28,000 or so distinct CDR3 sequences, around 20% of them present only once. The material sequenced was PBMCs. Source of these receptors: a woman aged 55-69 years in good health.

The chain joins TRBV10-3 to TRBJ2-7; 11 positions match TRBD2. V gave up 1 base and J gave up 0 bases; unmatched junction bases: 2. Germline V gene sequence: CDR1 ENHRY, CDR2 SYGVKD. The CDR3 loop spans 16 amino acids. The CDR3 nucleotides are TGTGCCATCAGTGAGTTGACTAGCGGGACCTCCTACGAGCAGTACTTC. Its translation: CAISELTSGTSYEQYF.

This clonotype occurred many times. The chain uses TRBV20-1 and TRBJ1-1; D may be TRBD1 (5 bases). CDR3 length: 16 amino acids. V dropped 0 bases and J dropped 6 bases, with 20 bases sitting between them. The germline CDR1 and CDR2 sequences are DFQATT and SNEGSKA (reference sequence). The CDR3 DNA reads TGCAGTGCTAGAGACGCCAGGGTGGCGGGGTCCCCTGAAGCTTTCTTT. Its protein is CSARDARVAGSPEAFF.

Many counts were recorded for this clonotype. The rearrangement uses TRBV4-2 and TRBJ2-3, with D maybe TRBD2 (6 bases). Looked up from germline, CDR1 is LGHNA and CDR2 is YNFKEQ. V shed 1 base and J shed 2 bases, with 22 bases lying between them. The CDR3 sequence is 19 residues long. The CDR3 is CASSQGPSLSGSFTDTQYF. The CDR3 DNA reads TGTGCCAGCAGCCAAGGCCCCTCGTTGAGCGGGTCCTTCACAGATACGCAGTATTTT.

This clonotype has a count of ten or more. V usage is TRBV5-1 and J usage is TRBJ2-6; D call uncertain. The V gene lost 5 bases and the J gene lost 4 bases, with 4 bases spanning the gap. The CDR3 has 12 residues. Germline V gives CDR1 SGHRS, CDR2 YFSETQ. CDR3 sequence reads: CASRGGANVLTF. The CDR3 DNA reads as TGCGCCAGCAGGGGCGGGGCCAACGTCCTGACTTTC.

Ten or more counts support this clonotype. The chain couples TRBV10-3 to TRBJ2-7; maybe TRBD1 (6 bases). The CDR3 spans 13 residues. Germline loops: CDR1 ENHRY, CDR2 SYGVKD. V lost 8 bases and J lost 1, with 12 bases in between. The CDR3 is CAIRLDRSYEQYF. CDR3 coding DNA: TGTGCCATCCGACTGGACAGATCCTACGAGCAGTACTTC.

Many counts were recorded for this clonotype. The chain uses TRBV29-1 and TRBJ2-1, with a tentative D call TRBD2 (5 bases). V gave up 0 bases and J gave up 4 bases, with 7 bases separating them. Germline V lookup: CDR1 SQVTM, CDR2 ANQGSEA. CDR3 length: 13 residues. CDR3 protein: CSVEDEGYNEQFF. CDR3 bases: TGCAGCGTTGAAGATGAGGGTTACAATGAGCAGTTCTTC.

This clonotype has at least ten counts. J is TRBJ1-2 and V is TRBV27; D gene uncertain. Trimming cost V 4 bases and J 8 bases, with 11 bases left between them. This CDR3 has 12 amino acids. Germline V gives CDR1 MNHEY, CDR2 SMNVEV (reference sequence). For the CDR3, the DNA is TGTGCCAGCAGTTCCTTAGGGCGGGGCTACACCTTC. Translated: CASSSLGRGYTF.

Ten or more counts support this clonotype. The chain uses TRBV9 and TRBJ2-1; 8 bases agree with TRBD1. This CDR3 contains 15 residues. Germline V gene data show CDR1 as SGDLS and CDR2 as YYNGEE. J lost 6 bases, V lost 0 bases, and 5 bases had no gene match. In nucleotides, the CDR3 is TGTGCCAGCAGCGTAGGGAGTACAGGGGGCAATGAGCAGTTCTTC. Translation gives CASSVGSTGGNEQFF. The whole variable domain, remainder taken from reference TRBV9 and TRBJ2-1, is DSGVTQTPKHLITATGQRVTLRCSPRSGDLSVYWYQQSLDQGLQFLIQYYNGEERAKGNILERFSAQQFPDLHSELNLSSLELGDSALYFCASSVGSTGGNEQFFGPGTRLTVL.

This clonotype is judged medium-sized. This sequence joins TRBV4-3 and TRBJ1-6, with D perhaps matching TRBD1 (5 bases). This CDR3 comprises 17 residues. Per germline, CDR1 LGHNA and CDR2 YSLEER. V lost 3 bases to trimming and J lost 7 bases, with 19 bases between them. The CDR3 is CASSQGSRGADNSPLHF. DNA for the CDR3: TGCGCCAGCAGCCAGGGCTCTAGGGGCGCCGACAATTCACCCCTCCACTTT.

V gene TRBV5-4 combines with J gene TRBJ2-3; D unclear. CDR1 SGHNT and CDR2 YYREEE come from the germline V gene (reference sequence). The V and J ends lost 2 bases and 1 base respectively, with 11 bases between them. This CDR3 is 15 amino acids long. DNA for the CDR3: TGTGCCAGCAGCTTAAAGGGAAGAGGCACAGATACGCAGTATTTT. This translates into CASSLKGRGTDTQYF.

V is TRBV5-1 and J is TRBJ1-2; weak D call: TRBD1 (5 bases). V was pared by 0 bases and J by 8 bases, with 11 bases between. Germline V gene data show CDR1 as SGHRS and CDR2 as YFSETQ. The CDR3 spans 13 residues. The CDR3 bases are TGCGCCAGCAGCTTGGCCCCAGGGAGCGGCTACACCTTC. Protein sequence: CASSLAPGSGYTF. The whole variable domain, remainder taken from reference TRBV5-1 and TRBJ1-2, is KAGVTQTPRYLIKTRGQQVTLSCSPISGHRSVSWYQQTPGQGLQFLFEYFSETQRNKGNFPGRFSGRQFSNSRSEMNVSTLELGDSALYLCASSLAPGSGYTFGSGTRLTVV.

This clonotype was recorded at least ten times. This rearrangement joins TRBV12-3 or TRBV12-4 to TRBJ1-2; D might be TRBD1 (5 bases). The V end lost 3 bases, the J end lost 6 bases, and 17 bases lay between the germline ends. The CDR3 is made up of 15 amino acids. The CDR3 sequence: CASSFSPQGVHGYTF. CDR3 coding DNA: TGTGCCAGCAGTTTTTCACCTCAGGGTGTACATGGCTACACCTTC.

This clonotype was counted many times. The V call is TRBV28, the J call TRBJ2-1, with a weak D call TRBD2 (5 bases). In germline, CDR1 is MDHEN, CDR2 SYDVKM. CDR3 length: 18 residues. Trimming cost V 3 bases and J 5 bases, with 23 bases left between them. The CDR3 DNA follows: TGTGCCAGCAGTTTCCCGGGGAGTGGTCGTTTGGGTAACAATGAGCAGTTCTTC. This gives the protein CASSFPGSGRLGNNEQFF.

The chain carries TRBV4-1 and TRBJ2-1; tentative D call: TRBD2 (7 bases). V was shortened by 1 base and J by 7 bases, with 17 bases between the two germline ends. The CDR3 runs 16 residues. Per the germline V gene, CDR1 is MGHRA and CDR2 is YSYEKL. Here the CDR3 DNA reads TGCGCCAGCAGCCAAGGACTTTTAGAGGGGGGGAATGAGCAGTTCTTC. Translated: CASSQGLLEGGNEQFF.